A single sample gave rise to the 32 T cell receptor beta chains below, sequenced in a study of blood T cell repertoires in COVID-19. Sequenced by immunoSEQ multiplex PCR; TCRdb stores in-frame clones only, minus some. Counted here are 250,000 to 400,000 clones, approximately 88% occurring once; the ten biggest clones make up 1.5% to 2%. Specimen: peripheral blood. These receptor sequences come from a woman aged 30 to 39 with COVID-19, enrolled during active disease.

The chain joins TRBV3-1 (or the pseudogene TRBV3-2) to TRBJ2-1; weak D call: TRBD1 (7 bases). The ends were cut back, 6 bases at V and 6 bases at J, with 18 bases in the middle. The CDR3 has 15 residues. The germline gives CDR1 LGHDT, CDR2 YNNKEL (reference sequence). The CDR3, as DNA: TGTGCCAGCAGTCACATACAGGGGAGGATCAATGAGCAGTTCTTC. Protein sequence: CASSHIQGRINEQFF.

The J gene is TRBJ2-1, the V gene TRBV19, with unresolved D. The V end was cut by 3 bases, the J end by 7 bases, with 10 bases between. There are 13 residues in the CDR3. Germline values: CDR1 LNHDA, CDR2 SQIVND (reference sequence). CDR3 nucleotides: TGTGCCAGTAGTATGATGGGCGAAAATGAGCAGTTCTTC. Translating gives CASSMMGENEQFF. Together with reference TRBV19 and TRBJ2-1, the CDR3 gives the full variable domain: DGGITQSPKYLFRKEGQNVTLSCEQNLNHDAMYWYRQDPGQGLRLIYYSQIVNDFQKGDIAEGYSVSREKKESFPLTVTSAQKNPTAFYLCASSMMGENEQFFGPGTRLTVL.

This rearrangement joins TRBV12-3 or TRBV12-4 to TRBJ2-5; D is ambiguous. This CDR3 has 13 residues. V was pared by 6 bases and J by 5 bases, with 13 bases between. The CDR3 coding sequence is TGTGCCAGCAGCCCTCTATTATTCGAGACCCAGTACTTC. It specifies CASSPLLFETQYF.

This rearrangement joins TRBV5-1 to TRBJ1-5; D is possibly TRBD1 (5 bases). The CDR3 is made up of 13 amino acids. Trimming shortened V by 0 bases and J by 5 bases, and 6 bases separated the two germline ends. From germline, CDR1 is SGHRS and CDR2 YFSETQ. CDR3 DNA sequence: TGCGCCAGCAGCTTGGGGGGCTATCAGCCCCAGCATTTT. Translated, it gives CASSLGGYQPQHF.

Only one count was recorded for this clone. This rearrangement joins TRBV4-1 to TRBJ2-5; 14 nucleotides match TRBD2. Germline CDR1 reads MGHRA; CDR2 reads YSYEKL. The CDR3 is 17 amino acids. V lost 5 bases, J lost 7 bases, and 12 bases stayed unmatched. This CDR3 is CASSSGGLAGEPGTQYF. CDR3 coding DNA: TGCGCCAGCAGCTCAGGGGGACTAGCGGGGGAGCCGGGGACCCAGTACTTC.

This chain connects TRBV29-1 to TRBJ1-2; the match to TRBD1 covers 9 bases. With 4 bases clipped from V and 8 bases from J, the junction kept 8 bases outside the gene matches. Germline CDR1 is SQVTM and CDR2 is ANQGSEA. The CDR3 covers 13 residues. The CDR3 bases are TGCAGCGTTGGGATGACAGGGGGGAAAGGCTACACCTTC. Translated: CSVGMTGGKGYTF.

The chain employs TRBV27 and TRBJ1-1; D remains ambiguous. Trimming shortened V by 7 bases and J by 3 bases, and 18 bases separated the two germline ends. Germline values: CDR1 MNHEY, CDR2 SMNVEV (reference sequence). The CDR3 totals 15 residues. The CDR3 DNA is TGTGCCAGCACGGAGACTGCCCTGGGTGACACTGAAGCTTTCTTT. Protein sequence: CASTETALGDTEAFF.

The chain links TRBV5-6 to TRBJ1-6, with TRBD1 matching over 7 bases. Germline CDR1 reads SGHDT; CDR2 reads YYEEEE. J lost 11 bases, V lost 0 bases, and 5 bases had no gene match. CDR3 length: 14 amino acids. DNA for the CDR3: TGTGCCAGCAGCTTGGTGGCAGGGGGTCCACCCCTCCACTTT. It yields the protein CASSLVAGGPPLHF.

This clone was seen a handful of times. The chain links TRBV7-2 to TRBJ2-3, with 8 positions matching TRBD2. V lost 2 bases and J lost 2; bases outside the gene matches: 3. The length of the CDR3 is 15 residues. Germline CDR1 SGHTA, CDR2 FQGNSA. The CDR3 region is CASSLTGGPTDTQYF. The CDR3 DNA reads TGTGCCAGCAGCTTAACGGGGGGGCCCACAGATACGCAGTATTTT. Supplemented by reference TRBV7-2 and TRBJ2-3, the full variable domain reads GAGVSQSPSNKVTEKGKDVELRCDPISGHTALYWYRQSLGQGLEFLIYFQGNSAPDKSGLPSDRFSAERTGGSVSTLTIQRTQQEDSAVYLCASSLTGGPTDTQYFGPGTRLTVL.

The V gene is TRBV3-1 (or the pseudogene TRBV3-2), the J gene TRBJ1-2, with TRBD1 matching over 10 bases. Germline values: CDR1 LGHDT, CDR2 YNNKEL (reference sequence). V lost 7 bases and J lost 5; bases outside the gene matches: 7. CDR3 size: 14 residues. CDR3 loop: CASTLRTGGYGYTF. The CDR3 bases are TGTGCCAGCACGCTTCGGACAGGGGGGTATGGCTACACCTTC.

The chain uses TRBV4-1 and TRBJ1-6; D unclear. V shed 4 bases and J shed 5 bases, with 12 bases lying between them. The germline V gene has CDR1 MGHRA and CDR2 YSYEKL. There are 15 residues in the CDR3. The CDR3 DNA reads TGCGCCAGCAGCCGCACAGCACCCGATAATTCACCCCTCCACTTT. Translation: CASSRTAPDNSPLHF.

The chain employs TRBV7-8 and TRBJ1-6, with D maybe TRBD1 (6 bases). The germline V and J ends were trimmed by 0 bases and 7 bases, with 10 bases remaining between them. Germline CDR1 reads SGHVS; CDR2 reads FQNEAQ. The CDR3 contains 15 residues. DNA of the CDR3: TGTGCCAGCAGCTTAGCTCAGGGGCAGAATTCACCCCTCCACTTT. Amino acids: CASSLAQGQNSPLHF. Complete variable domain (other parts from reference TRBV7-8 and TRBJ1-6): GAGVSQSPRYKVAKRGQDVALRCDPISGHVSLFWYQQALGQGPEFLTYFQNEAQLDKSGLPSDRFFAERPEGSVSTLKIQRTQQEDSAVYLCASSLAQGQNSPLHFGNGTRLTVT.

As for this clone: One end of the junction is discordant with germline, which a read error may explain. The J gene is TRBJ2-5, the V gene TRBV7-7; D gene unclear. This CDR3 spans 15 amino acids. The germline V gene encodes CDR1 SSHAT and CDR2 FNYEAQ (reference sequence). As DNA, the CDR3 is TGTGCTAGCAGCCCCACAGTTGGCGACCAAGAGACCCAGTACTTC. Translating it yields CASSPTVGDQETQYF.

This chain uses TRBV5-4 with TRBJ2-1, with TRBD1 identical over 7 bases. V lost 9 bases and J lost 0; bases outside the gene matches: 12. The V gene's germline CDR1 is SGHNT and CDR2 YYREEE (reference sequence). The CDR3 is made up of 16 amino acids. The CDR3, as DNA: TGTGCCACCACACTCAACAGGGGACCCTCCTACAATGAGCAGTTCTTC. As protein: CATTLNRGPSYNEQFF. Complete variable domain (other parts from reference TRBV5-4 and TRBJ2-1): ETGVTQSPTHLIKTRGQQVTLRCSSQSGHNTVSWYQQALGQGPQFIFQYYREEENGRGNFPPRFSGLQFPNYSSELNVNALELDDSALYLCATTLNRGPSYNEQFFGPGTRLTVL.

J is TRBJ1-5 and V is TRBV4-1, with D possibly being TRBD1 (6 bases). CDR1 and CDR2 (germline): MGHRA, YSYEKL. Trimming cost V 4 bases and J 9 bases, with 13 bases left between them. The CDR3 has 13 amino acids. The CDR3 region is CASSPRTARPQHF. The CDR3 DNA reads as TGCGCCAGCAGCCCACGGACAGCAAGGCCCCAGCATTTT.

This clone was found a few times. The rearrangement uses TRBV15 and TRBJ1-5; D is unresolved. Trimming cost V 6 bases and J 0 bases, with 3 bases left between them. The CDR3 is made up of 12 amino acids. From germline, CDR1 is LNHNV and CDR2 YYDKDF (reference sequence). In nucleotides, the CDR3 is TGTGCCACCAGTCATAGCAATCAGCCCCAGCATTTT. This sequence encodes CATSHSNQPQHF.

This sequence joins TRBV28 and TRBJ1-3, with D perhaps matching TRBD1 (6 bases). The CDR3 runs 15 residues. In germline, CDR1 is MDHEN, CDR2 SYDVKM. Deletions cut 8 bases from V and 0 bases from J, with 14 bases between. The CDR3 here is CASGNRDISGNTIYF. CDR3 sequence (DNA): TGTGCCAGCGGAAATCGGGACATCTCTGGAAACACCATATATTTT.

The chain has TRBV7-9 and TRBJ1-4, with a weak D call TRBD1 (5 bases). From germline, CDR1 is SEHNR and CDR2 FQNEAQ (reference sequence). Trimming removed 1 base at V and 5 bases at J, with 11 bases between. CDR3 size: 15 residues. The DNA of the CDR3 is TGTGCCAGCAGCTTAGTCGGGGGAATAAATGAAAAACTGTTTTTT. Protein: CASSLVGGINEKLFF.

This CDR3 reads CATSDLGQGERECSGNTIYF. The CDR3 coding sequence is TGTGCCACCAGTGATTTAGGACAGGGCGAGAGGGAATGCTCTGGAAACACCATATATTTT. The chain joins TRBV24-1 to TRBJ1-3, with 8 nucleotides matching TRBD1. V gave up 1 base and J gave up 0 bases; unmatched junction bases: 13. CDR1 and CDR2 (germline): KGHDR, SFDVKD. This CDR3 is 20 amino acids long.

The chain has TRBV6-1 and TRBJ2-1; unclear D gene. V lost 2 bases to trimming and J lost 10 bases, with 15 bases between them. CDR1 is MNHNS and CDR2 is SASEGT in the germline V gene. This CDR3 has 14 residues. The CDR3 nucleotides read TGTGCCAGCAGTGAAATTATGCACCTCGGGGAGCAGTTCTTC. Translation: CASSEIMHLGEQFF.

This clone was recorded once. V is TRBV4-2 and J is TRBJ1-1; perhaps TRBD1 as D (6 bases). V was pared by 2 bases and J by 11 bases, with 18 bases between. The germline gives CDR1 LGHNA, CDR2 YNFKEQ. This CDR3 is built from 14 residues. The CDR3 reads CASSQTGTTVSAFF. The CDR3 nucleotides are TGTGCCAGCAGCCAAACCGGGACAACAGTGAGTGCTTTCTTT.

The chain couples TRBV10-1 to TRBJ2-2; 9 nucleotides line up with TRBD1. CDR3 length: 15 residues. After removal of 5 bases from V and 8 bases from J, the junction contained 9 bases not matched to a gene. Germline V gene lookup returns CDR1 WNHNN and CDR2 SYGVQD (reference sequence). The CDR3 region has the DNA TGCGCCAGCAGTCCCGGGACAGGGTATGCTGGGGAGCTGTTTTTT. Translating gives CASSPGTGYAGELFF.

This chain links TRBV12-3 or TRBV12-4 with TRBJ1-1; no definite D call. Trimming shortened V by 8 bases and J by 5 bases, and 12 bases separated the two germline ends. The CDR3 is 12 residues long. CDR3 sequence (DNA): TGTGCCAGCCGTGGGTCGGGTACTGAAGCTTTCTTT. It encodes CASRGSGTEAFF.

This chain connects TRBV5-1 to TRBJ1-1, with 8 bases lining up with TRBD1. Germline CDR1 reads SGHRS; CDR2 reads YFSETQ. This CDR3 comprises 16 residues. V lost 5 bases and J lost 0; bases outside the gene matches: 9. CDR3 coding DNA: TGCGCCAGCAGTTTAGGGACAGGAAGTATGAACACTGAAGCTTTCTTT. Protein sequence: CASSLGTGSMNTEAFF. Based on the CDR3 plus reference TRBV5-1 and TRBJ1-1, the full variable domain is KAGVTQTPRYLIKTRGQQVTLSCSPISGHRSVSWYQQTPGQGLQFLFEYFSETQRNKGNFPGRFSGRQFSNSRSEMNVSTLELGDSALYLCASSLGTGSMNTEAFFGQGTRLTVV.

The chain uses TRBV19 and TRBJ2-7; maybe TRBD1 (6 bases). This CDR3 contains 14 residues. The germline CDR1 and CDR2 sequences are LNHDA and SQIVND (reference sequence). With 3 bases removed from V and 3 bases from J, the gap between germline ends came to 12 bases. Here the CDR3 reads CASSMAGVNYEQYF. The DNA of the CDR3 is TGTGCCAGTAGTATGGCAGGGGTTAACTACGAGCAGTACTTC.

This rearrangement joins TRBV27 to TRBJ2-1; 9 nucleotides agree with TRBD2. Germline trimming cut 3 bases from V and 5 bases from J; bases unmatched to any gene: 11. Germline V lookup: CDR1 MNHEY, CDR2 SMNVEV (reference sequence). CDR3 length: 17 amino acids. The CDR3 region is CASSFLAPAGGNNEQFF. CDR3 DNA sequence: TGTGCCAGCAGTTTTCTTGCCCCCGCGGGGGGGAACAATGAGCAGTTCTTC.

The chain is built from TRBV19 and TRBJ1-6; weak D call: TRBD1 (5 bases). V dropped 2 bases and J dropped 8 bases, with 7 bases sitting between them. CDR3 size: 13 residues. The V gene's germline CDR1 is LNHDA and CDR2 SQIVND (reference sequence). CDR3 sequence: CASSIKGDSPLHF. In DNA, the CDR3 is TGTGCCAGTAGTATAAAAGGGGATTCACCCCTCCACTTT. The variable domain in full, completed from reference TRBV19 and TRBJ1-6, reads DGGITQSPKYLFRKEGQNVTLSCEQNLNHDAMYWYRQDPGQGLRLIYYSQIVNDFQKGDIAEGYSVSREKKESFPLTVTSAQKNPTAFYLCASSIKGDSPLHFGNGTRLTVT.

The rearrangement uses TRBV24-1 and TRBJ1-2; 7 bases match TRBD1. Germline CDR1 and CDR2: KGHDR and SFDVKD. Trimming took 2 bases from V and 5 from J; bases not matched to a gene: 4. The CDR3 has 14 amino acids. CDR3 DNA sequence: TGTGCCACCAGTGATTCGGGACAGCAGTATGGCTACACCTTC. Translated, it gives CATSDSGQQYGYTF.

This sequence joins TRBV6-5 and TRBJ2-1; D is unresolved. V was shortened by 8 bases and J by 8 bases, with 16 bases between the two germline ends. Germline CDR1 MNHEY, CDR2 SVGAGI. The CDR3 contains 13 residues. The CDR3 reads CASGLGGNYEQFF. The CDR3 coding sequence is TGTGCCAGCGGTCTAGGTGGAAACTATGAGCAGTTCTTC.

The genes are TRBV18 and TRBJ1-4, with no clear D. Germline V CDR1 and CDR2: KGHSH, LQKENI. The CDR3 loop spans 14 amino acids. V was clipped by 2 bases and J by 3 bases, with 7 bases between them. The CDR3 sequence: CASSPNGSNEKLFF. CDR3 DNA sequence: TGTGCCAGCTCACCAAACGGGTCTAATGAAAAACTGTTTTTT.

The chain couples TRBV2 to TRBJ2-4, with D possibly matching TRBD2 (5 bases). The CDR3 runs 14 residues. With 8 bases removed from V and 3 bases from J, the gap between germline ends came to 14 bases. Germline V gene data show CDR1 as SNHLY and CDR2 as FYNNEI. CDR3 DNA sequence: TGTGCCAGCCGAGAGAGGGAAGGCAAAAACATTCAGTACTTC. This gives the protein CASREREGKNIQYF.

The chain is built from TRBV6-5 and TRBJ1-3, with a weak D call TRBD1 (5 bases). Between the trimmed V and J ends, which lost 8 bases and 3 bases, there was a span of 14 bases. The CDR3 extends over 14 amino acids. Germline CDR1 is MNHEY and CDR2 is SVGAGI. CDR3 coding DNA: TGTGCCAGCGTCTTACAGGCAGATGGAAACACCATATATTTT. Encoded protein: CASVLQADGNTIYF.